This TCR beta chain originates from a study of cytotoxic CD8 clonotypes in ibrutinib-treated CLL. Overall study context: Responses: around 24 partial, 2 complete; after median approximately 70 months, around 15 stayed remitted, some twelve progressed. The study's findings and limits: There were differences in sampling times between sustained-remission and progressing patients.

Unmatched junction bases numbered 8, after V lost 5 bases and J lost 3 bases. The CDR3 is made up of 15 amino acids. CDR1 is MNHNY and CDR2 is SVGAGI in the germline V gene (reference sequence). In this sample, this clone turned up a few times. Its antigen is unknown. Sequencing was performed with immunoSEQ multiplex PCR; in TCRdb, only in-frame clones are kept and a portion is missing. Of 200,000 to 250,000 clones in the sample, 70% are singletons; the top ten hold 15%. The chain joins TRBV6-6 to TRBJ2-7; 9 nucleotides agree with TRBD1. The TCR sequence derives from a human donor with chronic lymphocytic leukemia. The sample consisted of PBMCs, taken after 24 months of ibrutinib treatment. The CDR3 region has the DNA TGTGCCAGCAGTCACGCGGGACAGGGTGGCTACGAGCAGTACTTC. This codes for CASSHAGQGGYEQYF.